This TCR beta chain was profiled in a study of Graves' ophthalmopathy and Graves' hyperthyroidism. Study-level results: A 13-signature model separated ophthalmopathy from stable hyperthyroidism, 87.88% sensitivity, roughly 81% specificity.

Hyperthyroidism in these 18- to 65-year-old patients was newly diagnosed, lasting under 2 months. Pregnancy or lactation, uncontrolled infections and other autoimmune diseases were grounds for excluding patients. Diagnoses were established from clinical symptoms, serum thyroxine, TRAb, thyroid ultrasound and orbital computed tomography. The CDR3 has 12 amino acids. With 4 bases removed from V and 8 bases from J, the gap between germline ends came to 11 bases. TCR beta CDR3 regions were amplified from RNA transcripts. HTBI-primed RT-PCR formed the first round, and a multiplex PCR formed the second. TCRdb itself ran the multiplex PCR reads through MiXCR, one entry per CDR3 protein. The sample shows a few hundred thousand distinct CDR3 sequences, under 40% of them seen only once. This clonotype appeared a single time. Its specificity is not known.

The rearrangement links TRBV12-3 or TRBV12-4 to TRBJ1-2; TRBD1 might be the D (5 bases). The sequenced sample was peripheral blood or thyroid tissue (not recorded which). The TCR originated in an adult man with Graves' hyperthyroidism. The CDR3 DNA reads as TGTGCCAGCAGTTCACCGGGGGACGGCTACACCTTC. This sequence encodes CASSSPGDGYTF.